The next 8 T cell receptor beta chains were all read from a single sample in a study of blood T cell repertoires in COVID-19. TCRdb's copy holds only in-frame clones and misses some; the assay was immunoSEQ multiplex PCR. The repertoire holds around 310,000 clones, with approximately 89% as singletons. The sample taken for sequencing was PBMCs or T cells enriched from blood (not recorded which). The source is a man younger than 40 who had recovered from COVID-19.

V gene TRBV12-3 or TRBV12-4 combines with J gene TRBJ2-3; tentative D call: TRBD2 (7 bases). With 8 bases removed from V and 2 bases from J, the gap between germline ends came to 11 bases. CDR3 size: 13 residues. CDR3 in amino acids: CASLRGATDTQYF. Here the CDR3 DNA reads TGTGCCAGCCTCCGGGGGGCCACAGATACGCAGTATTTT.

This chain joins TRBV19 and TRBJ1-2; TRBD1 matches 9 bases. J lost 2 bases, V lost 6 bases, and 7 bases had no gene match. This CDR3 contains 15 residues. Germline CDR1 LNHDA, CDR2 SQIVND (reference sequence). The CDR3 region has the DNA TGTGCCAGTAGGGCCGGGACAGGGATGAACTATGGCTACACCTTC. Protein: CASRAGTGMNYGYTF.

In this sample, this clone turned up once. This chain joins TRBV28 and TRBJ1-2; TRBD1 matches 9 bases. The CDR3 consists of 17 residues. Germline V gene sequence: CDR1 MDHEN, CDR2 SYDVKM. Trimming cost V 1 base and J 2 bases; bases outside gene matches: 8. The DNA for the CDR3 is TGTGCCAGCAGTTTATTGGGACAGGGACGGGGGAACTATGGCTACACCTTC. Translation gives CASSLLGQGRGNYGYTF.

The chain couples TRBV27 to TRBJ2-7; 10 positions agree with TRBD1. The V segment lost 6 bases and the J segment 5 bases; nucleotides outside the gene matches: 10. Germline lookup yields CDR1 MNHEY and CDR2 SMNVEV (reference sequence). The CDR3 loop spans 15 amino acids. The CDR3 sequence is CASREGQGVSDEQYF. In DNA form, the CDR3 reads TGTGCCAGCAGGGAAGGACAGGGGGTCAGCGACGAGCAGTACTTC.

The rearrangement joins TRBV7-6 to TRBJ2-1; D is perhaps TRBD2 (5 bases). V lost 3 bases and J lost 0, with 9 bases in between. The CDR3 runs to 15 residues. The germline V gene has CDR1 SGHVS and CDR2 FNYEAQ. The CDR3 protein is CASSFVGDSYNEQFF. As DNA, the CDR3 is TGTGCCAGCAGCTTTGTCGGGGACTCCTACAATGAGCAGTTCTTC.

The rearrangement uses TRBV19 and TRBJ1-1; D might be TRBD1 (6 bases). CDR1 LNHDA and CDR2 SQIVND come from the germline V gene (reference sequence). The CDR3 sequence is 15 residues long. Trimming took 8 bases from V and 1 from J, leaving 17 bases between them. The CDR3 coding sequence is TGTGCCAGTGTTTCCGAGGGGGGGAGGAACACTGAAGCTTTCTTT. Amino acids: CASVSEGGRNTEAFF.

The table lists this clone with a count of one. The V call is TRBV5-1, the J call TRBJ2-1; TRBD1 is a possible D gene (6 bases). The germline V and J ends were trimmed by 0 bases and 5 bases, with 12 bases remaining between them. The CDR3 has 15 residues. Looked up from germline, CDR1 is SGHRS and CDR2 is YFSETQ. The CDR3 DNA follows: TGCGCCAGCAGCTTGGTCGCAGGGGTGGACAATGAGCAGTTCTTC. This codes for CASSLVAGVDNEQFF. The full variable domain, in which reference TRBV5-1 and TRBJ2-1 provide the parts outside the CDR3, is KAGVTQTPRYLIKTRGQQVTLSCSPISGHRSVSWYQQTPGQGLQFLFEYFSETQRNKGNFPGRFSGRQFSNSRSEMNVSTLELGDSALYLCASSLVAGVDNEQFFGPGTRLTVL.

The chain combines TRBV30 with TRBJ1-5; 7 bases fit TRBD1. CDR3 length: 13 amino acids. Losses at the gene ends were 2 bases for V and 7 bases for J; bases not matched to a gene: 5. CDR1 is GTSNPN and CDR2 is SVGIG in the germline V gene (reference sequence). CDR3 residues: CAWSSDRPQPQHF. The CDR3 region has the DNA TGTGCCTGGAGTTCGGACAGGCCCCAGCCCCAGCATTTT.